These 21 T cell receptor beta chains share one sample of origin, sequenced in a study of T-cell memory formation after mild COVID-19. From the 5' RACE reads, TCRdb called clonotypes with MiXCR, one entry per CDR3 protein. Altogether fewer than 650,000 distinct CDR3 sequences are present, about a fifth being singletons, with the ten largest covering 7% to 9%. The sequenced material came from PBMCs or a T cell subset sorted from them (not recorded which). These receptors were collected from an adult woman who had mild COVID-19 (a few samples of this study predate the infection). Cell type and time point are not known.

This rearrangement joins TRBV5-1 to TRBJ1-2; 8 nucleotides align to TRBD1. The CDR3 spans 15 residues. The V gene end was trimmed by 1 base and the J gene end by 2 bases; junction bases not matched to a gene: 4. Looked up from germline, CDR1 is SGHRS and CDR2 is YFSETQ. CDR3 amino acids: CASSLTRTGNYGYTF. The CDR3 nucleotides read TGCGCCAGCAGCTTGACCCGGACAGGGAACTATGGCTACACCTTC.

This clonotype was observed a handful of times. The chain is built from TRBV12-3 or TRBV12-4 and TRBJ1-1; the D is unclear. The CDR3 sequence is 13 residues long. V was shortened by 5 bases and J by 5 bases, with 12 bases between the two germline ends. CDR3: CASSPSLETEAFF. In DNA form, the CDR3 reads TGTGCCAGCAGTCCATCTCTCGAGACTGAAGCTTTCTTT.

The chain recombines TRBV19 with TRBJ1-3, with a weak D call TRBD1 (6 bases). V shed 5 bases and J shed 0 bases, with 14 bases lying between them. This CDR3 is 16 amino acids long. Germline CDR1 is LNHDA and CDR2 is SQIVND (reference sequence). In nucleotides, the CDR3 is TGTGCCAGTAGTGTGGGGCGGACAGTCTCTGGAAACACCATATATTTT. It specifies CASSVGRTVSGNTIYF.

This clonotype has just a few counts. The rearrangement joins TRBV29-1 to TRBJ1-1, with D perhaps matching TRBD1 (5 bases). This CDR3 has 14 amino acids. The germline gives CDR1 SQVTM, CDR2 ANQGSEA. The V end was cut by 5 bases, the J end by 1 base, with 14 bases between. This chain's CDR3 is CSVHESGGNTEAFF. Written as DNA, the CDR3 is TGCAGCGTTCACGAAAGTGGGGGGAACACTGAAGCTTTCTTT.

This clonotype has ten or more counts. The chain has TRBV20-1 and TRBJ2-1, with TRBD2 matching over 14 bases. CDR3 length: 14 amino acids. Trimming removed 7 bases from V and 5 bases from J; junction bases left unmatched: 4. Per germline, CDR1 DFQATT and CDR2 SNEGSKA (reference sequence). The chain's CDR3 is CSVRTSGRNNEQFF. The CDR3 DNA reads TGCAGTGTTAGGACTAGCGGGAGGAACAATGAGCAGTTCTTC.

The gene calls are TRBV7-2 and TRBJ1-2; D gene ambiguous. The CDR3 is 15 amino acids. Germline CDR1 is SGHTA and CDR2 is FQGNSA. The V and J ends lost 1 base and 0 bases respectively, with 9 bases between them. The CDR3 region is CASSLGTSANYGYTF. The CDR3 DNA reads TGTGCCAGCAGCTTAGGGACGAGCGCTAACTATGGCTACACCTTC.

This clonotype has a count of ten or more. The chain couples TRBV2 to TRBJ2-6; D tentatively reads TRBD1 or TRBD2 (5 bases each). This CDR3 region has 16 residues. CDR1 and CDR2 (germline): SNHLY, FYNNEI. V was clipped by 4 bases and J by 0 bases, with 10 bases between them. CDR3 nucleotides: TGTGCCAGCAGTGGGGCCGGGGCCTCTGGGGCCAACGTCCTGACTTTC. It is translated as CASSGAGASGANVLTF. Full variable domain (remainder filled in from reference TRBV2 and TRBJ2-6): EPEVTQTPSHQVTQMGQEVILRCVPISNHLYFYWYRQILGQKVEFLVSFYNNEISEKSEIFDDQFSVERPDGSNFTLKIRSTKLEDSAMYFCASSGAGASGANVLTFGAGSRLTVL.

This clonotype appeared a few times. This chain joins TRBV10-3 and TRBJ2-5; a weak D match, TRBD1 (6 bases). The CDR3 consists of 12 residues. Germline V gene sequence: CDR1 ENHRY, CDR2 SYGVKD. Trimming shortened V by 8 bases and J by 6 bases, and 13 bases separated the two germline ends. The CDR3 sequence: CAILQGLKTQYF. The DNA for the CDR3 is TGTGCCATCCTACAGGGCCTGAAGACCCAGTACTTC.

This clonotype has only a few counts. The rearrangement links TRBV7-2 to TRBJ2-1, with no clear D. The CDR3 totals 13 residues. Germline assignment: CDR1 SGHTA and CDR2 FQGNSA. The V gene lost 2 bases and the J gene lost 5 bases, with 7 bases spanning the gap. The DNA of the CDR3 is TGTGCCAGCAGCTTACAGACCCACAATGAGCAGTTCTTC. Translation: CASSLQTHNEQFF.

This clonotype was counted a few times. The chain combines TRBV6-1 with TRBJ1-1, with D possibly being TRBD1 (5 bases). The CDR3 runs 13 residues. CDR1 is MNHNS, CDR2 SASEGT, per germline. The germline V and J ends were trimmed by 0 bases and 4 bases, with 6 bases remaining between them. In DNA, the CDR3 is TGTGCCAGCAGTGAAGCCAGGGCCACTGAAGCTTTCTTT. Its translation is CASSEARATEAFF.

In this sample, this clonotype turned up a few times. The V gene is TRBV2, the J gene TRBJ2-2, with 8 positions matching TRBD1. Losses at the gene ends were 2 bases for V and 2 bases for J; bases not matched to a gene: 1. The CDR3 sequence is 15 residues long. Germline assignment: CDR1 SNHLY and CDR2 FYNNEI. The CDR3 is CASSEQGANTGELFF. CDR3 DNA: TGTGCCAGCAGTGAACAGGGGGCAAACACCGGGGAGCTGTTTTTT.

The V and J genes are TRBV2 and TRBJ1-1, with TRBD1 matching over 8 bases. CDR1 and CDR2 from the germline V gene are SNHLY and FYNNEI. The J segment lost 0 bases and the V segment lost 9 bases, leaving 9 bases of the junction unmatched. The CDR3 spans 15 residues. As DNA, the CDR3 is TGTGCCAGGGTAAACCCGACAGGGGTGAACACTGAAGCTTTCTTT. This codes for CARVNPTGVNTEAFF. Looking up the rest from reference TRBV2 and TRBJ1-1 gives the full variable domain: EPEVTQTPSHQVTQMGQEVILRCVPISNHLYFYWYRQILGQKVEFLVSFYNNEISEKSEIFDDQFSVERPDGSNFTLKIRSTKLEDSAMYFCARVNPTGVNTEAFFGQGTRLTVV.

The chain is built from TRBV20-1 and TRBJ2-5, with D maybe TRBD2 (6 bases). V lost 4 bases, J lost 1 base, and 16 bases lay in between. Looked up from germline, CDR1 is DFQATT and CDR2 is SNEGSKA (reference sequence). The CDR3 contains 15 residues. The CDR3 DNA reads TGCAGTGCTATCGGTCCGGGAGTCTTCCAAGAGACCCAGTACTTC. Translation: CSAIGPGVFQETQYF.

The chain carries TRBV12-3 or TRBV12-4 and TRBJ1-3; D gene uncertain. The CDR3 consists of 14 residues. Trimming removed 6 bases from V and 0 bases from J, with 9 bases in between. CDR3 nucleotides: TGTGCCAGCAGGCTAGACTCCTCTGGAAACACCATATATTTT. Translation gives CASRLDSSGNTIYF.

In its sample, this clonotype was seen many times. This chain connects TRBV20-1 to TRBJ1-1; tentatively, D is TRBD1 (5 bases). The CDR3 contains 14 residues. The germline gives CDR1 DFQATT, CDR2 SNEGSKA (reference sequence). The CDR3 protein is CRALRGGMNTEAFF. DNA for the CDR3: TGCAGAGCCCTTAGGGGCGGAATGAACACTGAAGCTTTCTTT.

This chain links TRBV2 with TRBJ2-5; D is perhaps TRBD1 (5 bases). Germline V gene sequence: CDR1 SNHLY, CDR2 FYNNEI. V shed 7 bases and J shed 4 bases, with 22 bases lying between them. This CDR3 is 16 amino acids long. CDR3 loop: CASNIGVGRRGETQYF. The CDR3 region has the DNA TGTGCCAGCAACATAGGGGTTGGCAGGAGAGGAGAGACCCAGTACTTC. Looking up the rest from reference TRBV2 and TRBJ2-5 gives the full variable domain: EPEVTQTPSHQVTQMGQEVILRCVPISNHLYFYWYRQILGQKVEFLVSFYNNEISEKSEIFDDQFSVERPDGSNFTLKIRSTKLEDSAMYFCASNIGVGRRGETQYFGPGTRLLVL.

This clonotype was seen ten or more times. V usage is TRBV7-9 and J usage is TRBJ2-7; D is undetermined. The germline V and J ends were trimmed by 2 bases and 5 bases, with 7 bases remaining between them. The CDR3 spans 12 residues. Per the germline V gene, CDR1 is SEHNR and CDR2 is FQNEAQ (reference sequence). CDR3 sequence: CASSLLWDEQYF. The CDR3 DNA sequence: TGTGCCAGCAGCTTACTATGGGACGAGCAGTACTTC.

The rearrangement uses TRBV19 and TRBJ1-5, with D unresolved. This CDR3 region has 13 residues. The ends were cut back, 3 bases at V and 7 bases at J, with 10 bases in the middle. Germline CDR1 is LNHDA and CDR2 is SQIVND (reference sequence). CDR3 protein: CASSIGGYQPQHF. In DNA, the CDR3 is TGTGCCAGTAGTATCGGCGGTTACCAGCCCCAGCATTTT. Full variable domain (rest looked up from reference TRBV19 and TRBJ1-5): DGGITQSPKYLFRKEGQNVTLSCEQNLNHDAMYWYRQDPGQGLRLIYYSQIVNDFQKGDIAEGYSVSREKKESFPLTVTSAQKNPTAFYLCASSIGGYQPQHFGDGTRLSIL.

This clonotype was recorded a few times. The chain is built from TRBV5-1 and TRBJ2-5; no definite D call. Germline-derived CDR1 and CDR2 are SGHRS and YFSETQ. There are 16 residues in the CDR3. Between the trimmed V and J ends, which lost 0 bases and 0 bases, there was a span of 12 bases. The DNA of the CDR3 is TGCGCCAGCAGCTTGGGCAGACCAGTGTACCAAGAGACCCAGTACTTC. Encoded protein: CASSLGRPVYQETQYF.

The rearrangement uses TRBV9 and TRBJ1-2; no clear D. This CDR3 comprises 16 residues. CDR1 is SGDLS, CDR2 YYNGEE, per germline. V lost 0 bases to trimming and J lost 1 base, with 13 bases between them. In DNA, the CDR3 is TGTGCCAGCAGCGTAGCGGCGGACCAATTTAACTATGGCTACACCTTC. Residues: CASSVAADQFNYGYTF.

This sequence joins TRBV4-1 and TRBJ1-2; 11 bases fit TRBD1. The CDR3 has 16 residues. Per the germline V gene, CDR1 is MGHRA and CDR2 is YSYEKL. The ends lost 0 bases at V and 3 bases at J; junction bases unmatched: 3. In DNA, the CDR3 is TGCGCCAGCAGCCAAGACCGGACAGGGGGCGACTATGGCTACACCTTC. This codes for CASSQDRTGGDYGYTF.